Sequencing of this TCR beta chain was carried out in a study of spatial heterogeneity in lung cancer. Across the whole study: Beta-chain sequences consistently outnumbered alpha-chain sequences in detection.

V was clipped by 2 bases and J by 13 bases, with 21 bases between them. The CDR3 totals 14 residues. CDR1 and CDR2 from the germline V gene are SGHAT and FQNNGV. As for time point: sample taken at primary tumor resection. Each CDR3 protein gets one entry after TCRdb re-called the 5' RACE reads with MiXCR. The sample consists of some 83,000 distinct CDR3 sequences, 7.5% to 9.5% of them appearing once. This clonotype appeared many times. The source was PBMCs, collected at surgery. V gene TRBV11-2 combines with J gene TRBJ2-7; D is unresolved. The TCR was taken from a male donor with early-stage non-small cell lung cancer. The chain's CDR3 is CASSLLFGQTRVYF. The CDR3 DNA reads TGTGCCAGCAGCTTATTGTTCGGCCAAACGAGAGTATACTTC.